Each of the 26 T cell receptor beta chains below was sequenced from the same sample in a study of memory B cells and T cells in multiple sclerosis. Measured with immunoSEQ multiplex PCR; TCRdb has only the in-frame clones, and not every one. The sample shows 25,000 to 35,000 clones, 86% of them seen only once. Their antigens are not known. Separate sequencing covered autoproliferating (CFSE-dim) and non-proliferating (CFSE-high) T cells from stimulus-free culture. Pooled replicate wells came from around 50 million CFSE-labeled PBMCs cultured approximately seven days without stimulus. The sequencing input was PBMCs from blood kept in culture. These receptor sequences come from a human donor with multiple sclerosis.

This clone is a singleton in its sample. The CDR3 reads CASSGPGPAEKLFF. The CDR3, as DNA: TGTGCCAGCAGTGGACCAGGGCCGGCCGAAAAACTGTTTTTT. The genes are TRBV6-1 and TRBJ1-4; perhaps TRBD1 as D (5 bases). The CDR3 has 14 amino acids. The germline V gene has CDR1 MNHNS and CDR2 SASEGT. Deletions cut 4 bases from V and 8 bases from J, with 14 bases between.

V and J are TRBV7-9 and TRBJ2-7; D uncertain. The CDR3 runs to 14 residues. V was cut by 5 bases and J by 2 bases, with 13 bases left in between. Germline CDR1 is SEHNR and CDR2 is FQNEAQ (reference sequence). DNA of the CDR3: TGTGCCAGCAGCCCCGGCAGGTCTACCTACGAGCAGTACTTC. Protein sequence: CASSPGRSTYEQYF.

The CDR3: CASSENKNEQYF. In DNA form, the CDR3 reads TGCGCCAGCAGTGAGAACAAGAACGAGCAGTACTTC. J is TRBJ2-7 and V is TRBV10-1; unclear D gene. The CDR3 extends over 12 amino acids. Germline loops: CDR1 WNHNN, CDR2 SYGVQD (reference sequence). The V end was cut by 2 bases, the J end by 5 bases, with 7 bases between.

This sequence joins TRBV27 and TRBJ2-7; TRBD1 is a possible D gene (5 bases). Per the germline V gene, CDR1 is MNHEY and CDR2 is SMNVEV (reference sequence). The V end was cut by 6 bases, the J end by 1 base, with 10 bases between. The length of the CDR3 is 13 residues. In DNA form, the CDR3 reads TGTGCCAGCAGCTTGACAGCGTCCTACGAGCAGTACTTC. Encoded protein: CASSLTASYEQYF.

The rearrangement uses TRBV25-1 and TRBJ1-1, with D perhaps matching TRBD1 (6 bases). Trimming removed 3 bases from V and 10 bases from J, with 21 bases in between. The CDR3 extends over 15 amino acids. Germline V gene sequence: CDR1 MGHDK, CDR2 SYGVNS. DNA for the CDR3: TGTGCCAGCAGTGAGTTACCGGGGCAAGGGGGACGAGCTTTCTTT. Translated: CASSELPGQGGRAFF.

The chain employs TRBV25-1 and TRBJ2-7; D might be TRBD1 (5 bases). There are 12 residues in the CDR3. Germline CDR1 MGHDK, CDR2 SYGVNS. Trimming took off 6 bases at V and 4 bases at J, with 10 bases between the two ends. The CDR3 loop is CASSKGWYEQYF. The CDR3 DNA reads TGTGCCAGCAGCAAGGGGTGGTACGAGCAGTACTTC.

The chain links TRBV19 to TRBJ1-5; D uncertain. The CDR3 runs 16 residues. The V and J ends lost 5 bases and 2 bases respectively, with 16 bases between them. Looked up from germline, CDR1 is LNHDA and CDR2 is SQIVND (reference sequence). The CDR3 loop is CASSVVVNFGNQPQHF. The DNA of the CDR3 is TGTGCCAGTAGTGTGGTCGTCAACTTTGGCAATCAGCCCCAGCATTTT.

This clone turned up a few times. The chain combines TRBV7-3 with TRBJ2-7, with 7 bases lining up with TRBD2. V shed 4 bases, J shed 4 bases, and the junction held 4 bases outside the gene matches. Per germline, CDR1 SGHTA and CDR2 FQGTGA. This CDR3 spans 13 amino acids. The CDR3 spells CASSYNSGYEQYF. The DNA for the CDR3 is TGTGCCAGCAGCTACAATAGCGGGTACGAGCAGTACTTC.

V and J are TRBV30 and TRBJ2-6; D remains ambiguous. The V gene's germline CDR1 is GTSNPN and CDR2 SVGIG (reference sequence). There are 13 residues in the CDR3. Trimming removed 3 bases from V and 0 bases from J, with 3 bases in between. The CDR3 protein is CAWRASGANVLTF. The CDR3 DNA follows: TGTGCCTGGAGGGCCTCTGGGGCCAACGTCCTGACTTTC.

The J gene is TRBJ2-5, the V gene TRBV30, with D unclear. This CDR3 has 13 amino acids. V was pared by 8 bases and J by 1 base, with 14 bases between. Germline assignment: CDR1 GTSNPN and CDR2 SVGIG (reference sequence). CDR3 loop: CATPKVGQETQYF. CDR3 sequence (DNA): TGTGCCACCCCTAAGGTGGGCCAAGAGACCCAGTACTTC.

Of note for this clone: At one end, the junction sequence differs from germline, possibly due to a read error. This rearrangement joins TRBV30 to TRBJ1-5; 11 positions match TRBD1. This CDR3 contains 15 residues. Germline V lookup: CDR1 GTSNPN, CDR2 SVGIG (reference sequence). The CDR3 bases are TGTGTCTGGAGTGTGGGACAGGGGGGCAATCAGCCCCAGCATTTT. Protein: CVWSVGQGGNQPQHF.

The V and J genes are TRBV27 and TRBJ2-1, with D possibly matching TRBD2 (6 bases). Per the germline V gene, CDR1 is MNHEY and CDR2 is SMNVEV (reference sequence). The germline V and J ends were trimmed by 3 bases and 5 bases, with 11 bases remaining between them. This CDR3 has 14 amino acids. The DNA for the CDR3 is TGTGCCAGCAGTTTCGGGGGAGCTCACAATGAGCAGTTCTTC. Its translation is CASSFGGAHNEQFF.

This clone appeared a single time. V usage is TRBV30 and J usage is TRBJ2-4; a possible D gene is TRBD1 (6 bases). V gave up 0 bases and J gave up 3 bases, with 12 bases separating them. CDR3 length: 15 amino acids. The germline V gene encodes CDR1 GTSNPN and CDR2 SVGIG (reference sequence). In nucleotides, the CDR3 is TGTGCCTGGAGTGTACAGGGATTTGGCAAAAACATTCAGTACTTC. Protein sequence: CAWSVQGFGKNIQYF.

The chain recombines TRBV2 with TRBJ2-7; 8 nucleotides align to TRBD1. Trimming cost V 6 bases and J 2 bases; bases outside gene matches: 9. The germline V gene has CDR1 SNHLY and CDR2 FYNNEI. The CDR3 has 15 residues. The DNA for the CDR3 is TGTGCCAGCAGGAAAGGGACAGGCCACCCCTACGAGCAGTACTTC. The encoded protein is CASRKGTGHPYEQYF. The full variable domain, in which reference TRBV2 and TRBJ2-7 provide the parts outside the CDR3, is EPEVTQTPSHQVTQMGQEVILRCVPISNHLYFYWYRQILGQKVEFLVSFYNNEISEKSEIFDDQFSVERPDGSNFTLKIRSTKLEDSAMYFCASRKGTGHPYEQYFGPGTRLTVT.

The gene calls are TRBV5-1 and TRBJ2-5; TRBD2 is a possible D gene (6 bases). The CDR3 is 12 amino acids. V shed 5 bases and J shed 4 bases, with 9 bases lying between them. Germline values: CDR1 SGHRS, CDR2 YFSETQ. The CDR3 nucleotides read TGCGCCAGCAGGCTGGAGGGAGAGACCCAGTACTTC. It translates to CASRLEGETQYF.

The rearrangement joins TRBV27 to TRBJ1-1; a weak D match, TRBD1 (5 bases). The CDR3 has 15 residues. The ends were cut back, 5 bases at V and 2 bases at J, with 15 bases in the middle. The germline CDR1 and CDR2 sequences are MNHEY and SMNVEV (reference sequence). CDR3 coding DNA: TGTGCCAGCAGTACGACAGATCCGGGCAACACTGAAGCTTTCTTT. Translation: CASSTTDPGNTEAFF.

The V and J genes are TRBV19 and TRBJ1-2; 8 bases match TRBD1. The CDR3 runs to 17 residues. After removal of 2 bases from V and 2 bases from J, the junction contained 10 bases not matched to a gene. CDR1 is LNHDA, CDR2 SQIVND, per germline (reference sequence). This chain's CDR3 is CASSITDRGLINYGYTF. As DNA, the CDR3 is TGTGCCAGTAGTATAACAGACAGGGGTTTAATCAACTATGGCTACACCTTC.

For the CDR3, the DNA is TGTGCCAGCAGTTGGGGTAGAGAGACCCAGTACTTC. Its translation is CASSWGRETQYF. This chain uses TRBV2 with TRBJ2-5; D gene unclear. CDR1 and CDR2 from the germline V gene are SNHLY and FYNNEI. The V end was cut by 5 bases, the J end by 4 bases, with 8 bases between. The CDR3 is made up of 12 amino acids. Variable domain in full (rest from reference TRBV2 and TRBJ2-5): EPEVTQTPSHQVTQMGQEVILRCVPISNHLYFYWYRQILGQKVEFLVSFYNNEISEKSEIFDDQFSVERPDGSNFTLKIRSTKLEDSAMYFCASSWGRETQYFGPGTRLLVL.

This chain uses TRBV19 with TRBJ1-6; 7 bases are a match to TRBD1. The CDR3 runs 16 residues. The junction had 6 bases not matched to a gene; V was cut back by 0 bases and J by 7 bases. Germline CDR1 and CDR2: LNHDA and SQIVND (reference sequence). The CDR3 coding sequence is TGTGCCAGTAGTATAGACCCGACAGGGACGAATTCACCCCTCCACTTT. It encodes CASSIDPTGTNSPLHF.

This chain connects TRBV5-8 to TRBJ2-2; 7 positions agree with TRBD2. V shed 0 bases and J 5 bases; nucleotides not matched to a gene: 10. The CDR3 totals 17 residues. CDR1 and CDR2 from the germline V gene are SGHTS and YDEGEE. CDR3 residues: CASSLEPGTTRTGELFF. DNA of the CDR3: TGTGCCAGCAGCTTGGAACCAGGGACTACACGAACCGGGGAGCTGTTTTTT.

The chain is built from TRBV7-3 and TRBJ2-3; D is unresolved. CDR3 length: 13 residues. The V gene's germline CDR1 is SGHTA and CDR2 FQGTGA. V was trimmed by 4 bases and J by 3 bases, leaving 8 bases between them. The DNA for the CDR3 is TGTGCCAGCAGCTACTTCCTTACAGATACGCAGTATTTT. Translating gives CASSYFLTDTQYF.

The rearrangement links TRBV5-1 to TRBJ1-4; D is unclear. Between the trimmed V and J ends, which lost 5 bases and 3 bases, there was a span of 8 bases. The CDR3 runs 13 residues. Germline assignment: CDR1 SGHRS and CDR2 YFSETQ. The CDR3 region is CASSSVSNEKLFF. CDR3 nucleotide sequence: TGCGCCAGCAGTTCCGTTTCTAATGAAAAACTGTTTTTT. Full variable domain (rest looked up from reference TRBV5-1 and TRBJ1-4): KAGVTQTPRYLIKTRGQQVTLSCSPISGHRSVSWYQQTPGQGLQFLFEYFSETQRNKGNFPGRFSGRQFSNSRSEMNVSTLELGDSALYLCASSSVSNEKLFFGSGTQLSVL.

The chain links TRBV11-2 to TRBJ1-1; D possibly corresponds to TRBD1 (6 bases). V was pared by 5 bases and J by 0 bases, with 16 bases between. The CDR3 spans 16 residues. Germline-derived CDR1 and CDR2 are SGHAT and FQNNGV. CDR3 DNA: TGTGCCAGCAGCCCCTACAGGGTTGCGATGAACACTGAAGCTTTCTTT. It specifies CASSPYRVAMNTEAFF.

The rearrangement uses TRBV29-1 and TRBJ2-5, with D perhaps assigned TRBD1 or TRBD2 (5 bases each). V was trimmed by 3 bases and J by 1 base, leaving 9 bases between them. This CDR3 spans 13 amino acids. Per germline, CDR1 SQVTM and CDR2 ANQGSEA. The CDR3 DNA reads TGCAGCGTTGAGAGGGACCTCCAAGAGACCCAGTACTTC. Protein sequence: CSVERDLQETQYF.

The rearrangement uses TRBV5-1 and TRBJ1-3; no firm D call. Germline CDR1 reads SGHRS; CDR2 reads YFSETQ. This CDR3 comprises 15 residues. V lost 4 bases and J 0 bases, leaving 11 bases between the germline ends. The CDR3 sequence: CASSPTTSSGNTIYF. Here the CDR3 DNA reads TGCGCCAGCAGCCCGACGACCTCCTCTGGAAACACCATATATTTT. Together with reference TRBV5-1 and TRBJ1-3, the CDR3 gives the full variable domain: KAGVTQTPRYLIKTRGQQVTLSCSPISGHRSVSWYQQTPGQGLQFLFEYFSETQRNKGNFPGRFSGRQFSNSRSEMNVSTLELGDSALYLCASSPTTSSGNTIYFGEGSWLTVV.

The rearrangement joins TRBV2 to TRBJ1-1, with TRBD1 matching over 10 bases. V gave up 4 bases and J gave up 1 base; unmatched junction bases: 3. CDR1 is SNHLY and CDR2 is FYNNEI in the germline V gene. The CDR3 is made up of 15 amino acids. Here the CDR3 DNA reads TGTGCCAGCAGTGGGACAGGGGGACGGAACACTGAAGCTTTCTTT. Translation gives CASSGTGGRNTEAFF.